The entry below describes one T cell receptor (beta chain). TCRdb's copy holds only in-frame clones and misses some; the assay was immunoSEQ multiplex PCR. The table includes about 150,000 clones, roughly nine tenths detected once. Trimming left V 6 bases short and J 7 bases short, with 18 bases between. The CDR3 runs 15 residues. Germline assignment: CDR1 MDHEN and CDR2 SYDVKM. This record comes from a study of T cell responses to AZD1222 COVID-19 vaccine. V and J are TRBV28 and TRBJ1-4; no firm D call. The sample in question was peripheral blood, obtained 28 days after the second AZD1222 dose. This clonotype was obtained from an adult who received the AZD1222 COVID-19 vaccine. The CDR3 sequence: CASSGTGPRSEKLFF. In DNA, the CDR3 is TGTGCCAGCAGCGGAACGGGTCCAAGGAGTGAAAAACTGTTTTTT.